These T cell receptor beta chains were read from a single sample in a study of metastatic and nonmetastatic thyroid tumors. TCRdb re-analyzed the PCR reads using MiXCR. The profile shows 20,000 to 25,000 clones, about 20% of them singletons. The sample consisted of blood. The receptors originated from a female donor with papillary thyroid cancer or a benign thyroid nodule (not recorded which). Some clones in this sample may be carry-over from other donors' samples. The CDR3 runs from the conserved cysteine through the conserved F or W. Each record gives: clone size, J gene, D gene, V gene, CDR3 protein, CDR3 DNA. The D gene is left open where the match is weak. Not all rows give a size; the values are once, few, many and, for expanded clones, a class.

many | TRBJ2-1 | TRBD1 | TRBV7-2 | CASSNRGPSGNEQFF | TGTGCCAGCAGCAACAGGGGCCCCTCAGGGAATGAGCAGTTCTTC
many | TRBJ2-1 | TRBD2 | TRBV20-1 | CSARDGDLAGRAFYNEQFF | TGCAGTGCTAGAGATGGGGATCTAGCCGGGAGGGCCTTTTACAATGAGCAGTTCTTC
medium-sized | TRBJ1-5 | . | TRBV6-2/TRBV6-3 | CASTQGEGGWPQHF | TGTGCCAGCACCCAGGGAGAGGGGGGTTGGCCCCAGCATTTT
many | TRBJ2-1 | . | TRBV29-1 | CSAAPGPNEQFF | TGCAGCGCCGCCCCCGGTCCTAATGAGCAGTTCTTC
. | TRBJ1-1 | . | TRBV28 | CASSLGAVGGFTEAFF | TGTGCCAGCAGCTTGGGAGCGGTGGGTGGATTCACTGAAGCTTTCTTT
many | TRBJ2-5 | TRBD2 | TRBV12-3/TRBV12-4 | CASSLVGLAGAETQYF | TGTGCCAGCAGTTTAGTGGGACTAGCGGGGGCAGAGACCCAGTACTTC
many | TRBJ1-1 | . | TRBV7-9 | CASNIDDRLRTEAFF | TGTGCCAGCAACATCGACGACAGGTTGCGCACTGAAGCTTTCTTT
. | TRBJ2-2 | . | TRBV2 | CASSASRGSFGELFF | TGTGCCAGCAGCGCAAGCCGGGGGTCCTTCGGGGAGCTGTTTTTT
few | TRBJ1-2 | . | TRBV6-5 | CASSYSGTVYTF | TGTGCCAGCAGTTACTCGGGGACTGTCTACACCTTC
medium-sized | TRBJ1-2 | . | TRBV19 | CASSENYGYTF | TGTGCCAGTAGCGAAAACTATGGCTACACCTTC
few | TRBJ1-4 | . | TRBV2 | CASSEGGRGASNEKLFF | TGTGCCAGCAGTGAAGGAGGACGGGGTGCGTCTAATGAAAAACTGTTTTTT
many | TRBJ1-5 | . | TRBV28 | CASRVGGRSNQPQHF | TGTGCCAGCAGGGTAGGGGGTCGGAGCAATCAGCCCCAGCATTTT
. | TRBJ1-5 | TRBD1 | TRBV4-3 | CASSQDIPVTGSAQPQHF | TGCGCCAGCAGCCAAGATATTCCGGTGACAGGGAGCGCTCAGCCCCAGCATTTT
many | TRBJ1-4 | . | TRBV24-1 | CATSDSQGPNEKLFF | TGTGCCACCAGTGATTCACAGGGTCCAAATGAAAAACTGTTTTTT
many | TRBJ1-2 | . | TRBV30 | CAWSVNLGRAGYGGYTF | TGTGCCTGGAGTGTAAATCTTGGCCGGGCGGGCTATGGTGGCTACACCTTC
many | TRBJ2-5 | . | TRBV5-1 | CASSLDQETQYF | TGCGCCAGCAGCTTGGACCAAGAGACCCAGTACTTC
many | TRBJ2-7 | TRBD2 | TRBV7-9 | CASGPSVAGDYEQYF | TGTGCCAGCGGCCCCTCAGTAGCGGGAGATTACGAGCAGTACTTC
many | TRBJ1-5 | . | TRBV9 | CASSVAGYNQPQHF | TGTGCCAGCAGCGTAGCAGGGTACAATCAGCCCCAGCATTTT
. | TRBJ1-3 | . | TRBV30 | CAWSSGVLSGNIIYF | TGTGCCTGGAGTTCGGGGGTCCTTAGCGGAAACATCATATATTTT
many | TRBJ2-1 | TRBD2 | TRBV29-1 | CSAGTSLYNEQFF | TGCAGCGCCGGGACTAGCCTTTACAATGAGCAGTTCTTC
many | TRBJ2-5 | TRBD2 | TRBV30 | CAWSVPTPGGETQYF | TGTGCCTGGAGTGTACCTACCCCGGGGGGAGAGACCCAGTACTTC
. | TRBJ2-3 | TRBD1 | TRBV11-2 | CASSLYLLGQGGDTQYF | TGTGCCAGCAGCTTATACCTCCTCGGACAGGGTGGTGACACGCAGTATTTT
. | TRBJ2-4 | TRBD2 | TRBV2 | CAGKAGTSGRVAKNTQYF | TGTGCCGGCAAAGCTGGGACTAGCGGGAGAGTGGCCAAAAACACTCAGTACTTC
. | TRBJ2-1 | TRBD2 | TRBV7-2 | CASSFGGRMGNEQFF | TGTGCCAGCAGCTTCGGCGGGAGGATGGGCAATGAGCAGTTCTTC
once | TRBJ2-2 | TRBD2 | TRBV11-1 | CASSPLAGLNTGELFF | TGTGCCAGCAGCCCTCTAGCGGGACTGAACACCGGTGAGCTGTTTTTT
many | TRBJ1-3 | . | TRBV3-1 | CASSQVAGSRSGNTIYF | TGTGCCAGCAGCCAAGTGGCAGGGTCTAGGTCTGGAAACACCATATATTTT
medium-sized | TRBJ2-7 | . | TRBV6-2/TRBV6-3 | CASSYPETVAYEQYF | TGTGCCAGCAGTTACCCCGAGACGGTGGCCTACGAGCAGTACTTC
many | TRBJ1-1 | . | TRBV4-1 | CASTQGGGMNTEAFF | TGCGCCAGCACCCAAGGGGGGGGCATGAACACTGAAGCTTTCTTT
many | TRBJ2-3 | TRBD2 | TRBV4-2 | CASSLRLAGGGTDTQYF | TGTGCCAGCAGCCTTCGACTAGCGGGGGGGGGCACAGATACGCAGTATTTT
many | TRBJ2-5 | . | TRBV12-3/TRBV12-4 | CASSLGGTAMETQYF | TGTGCCAGCAGTTTAGGGGGAACTGCTATGGAGACCCAGTACTTC
few | TRBJ1-6 | . | TRBV6-1 | CASSGIDSPLHF | TGTGCCAGCAGCGGGATTGATTCACCCCTCCACTTT
many | TRBJ2-3 | . | TRBV29-1 | CSVEGRADTQYF | TGCAGCGTTGAAGGCAGGGCAGATACGCAGTATTTT
few | TRBJ2-1 | TRBD2 | TRBV2 | CASRVAGAGGHEQFF | TGTGCCAGCAGGGTAGCGGGAGCGGGGGGCCATGAGCAGTTCTTC
. | TRBJ2-5 | . | TRBV6-1 | CVSSVAGFETQYF | TGTGTCAGCAGTGTTGCGGGGTTTGAGACCCAGTACTTC
. | TRBJ2-7 | . | TRBV6-1 | CASSEVHGASKVYEQYF | TGTGCCAGCAGTGAAGTACATGGGGCGTCTAAGGTATACGAGCAGTACTTC
few | TRBJ2-2 | . | TRBV7-6 | CASSLAIPGGTDTGELFF | TGTGCCAGCAGCTTAGCGATTCCCGGGGGCACTGACACCGGTGAGCTGTTTTTT
. | TRBJ1-1 | . | TRBV11-3 | CASSLGGTTAFF | TGTGCCAGCAGCTTAGGGGGAACGACTGCTTTCTTT
few | TRBJ1-5 | TRBD1 | TRBV5-5 | CASRPTGVYSNQPQHF | TGTGCCAGCAGGCCGACAGGGGTCTATAGCAATCAGCCCCAGCATTTT
once | TRBJ1-1 | . | TRBV25-1 | CASSVGTEAFF | TGTGCCAGCAGTGTAGGGACTGAAGCTTTCTTT
medium-sized | TRBJ2-7 | TRBD2 | TRBV27 | CASSPLAGSYEQYF | TGTGCCAGCAGCCCACTAGCGGGATCCTACGAGCAGTACTTC
. | TRBJ2-7 | TRBD1 | TRBV2 | CASRPGTGSYEQYF | TGTGCCAGCAGACCCGGGACAGGTTCCTACGAGCAGTACTTC
once | TRBJ1-1 | . | TRBV18 | CASSQANTEAFF | TGTGCCAGCTCACAGGCGAACACTGAAGCTTTCTTT
many | TRBJ2-7 | . | TRBV29-1 | CSVEAGTAGYEQYF | TGCAGCGTTGAGGCGGGGACAGCAGGCTACGAGCAGTACTTC
. | TRBJ2-2 | . | TRBV30 | CAWNSAGELFF | TGTGCCTGGAACAGCGCCGGGGAGCTGTTTTTT
many | TRBJ1-5 | TRBD1 | TRBV6-1 | CASSAKTGQGAPRMTNQPQHF | TGTGCCAGCAGTGCCAAGACGGGACAGGGGGCCCCTAGAATGACCAATCAGCCCCAGCATTTT
few | TRBJ1-5 | TRBD1 | TRBV30 | CAWSEGSGTVSNHPQHF | TGTGCCTGGAGTGAGGGTAGTGGGACAGTTAGCAATCATCCCCAGCATTTT
many | TRBJ2-1 | . | TRBV20-1 | CSARADYLPQQFF | TGCAGTGCTAGGGCGGACTACCTCCCCCAGCAGTTCTTC
many | TRBJ1-5 | TRBD1 | TRBV7-8 | CASSLAGQGGQPQHF | TGTGCCAGCAGCTTAGCGGGGCAGGGGGGGCAGCCCCAGCATTTT
. | TRBJ2-1 | . | TRBV20-1 | CSTLGGSYNEQFF | TGCAGTACGTTAGGGGGGTCTTACAATGAGCAGTTCTTC
many | TRBJ2-3 | TRBD2 | TRBV7-2 | CASKGASGGSTDTQYF | TGTGCCAGCAAGGGGGCTAGCGGGGGTAGCACAGATACGCAGTATTTT
medium-sized | TRBJ1-2 | TRBD1 | TRBV10-3 | CAISEGQGYGYTF | TGTGCCATCAGTGAAGGACAGGGCTATGGCTACACCTTC